This T cell receptor beta chain was identified in a study of shared T cell receptors in the human thymus (dated by TCRdb to the early 2020s). Regarding the research as a whole: The study examined how self-reactive, shared T-cell receptor alpha chains are generated in the human thymus.

Points on this clone: Its target antigen remains unknown. No much larger clone is present one base from it, and per-base qualities are unavailable.

The library was built by means of the immunoSEQ multiplex PCR assay. TCRdb took this table from immuneACCESS and kept in-frame rearrangements with V and J called. Such tables lack part of the clones; where checked against another copy, unresolved V genes explain under half of the gap, and the rest is unexplained. The table for this sample lists 640,000 or so clones; 87% of them were counted only once. The top ten constitute roughly 0.0087% of the sample. The sample was also reused in another study, on human thymus T cells. As noted in the second study: Donors were immunologically healthy infants undergoing open corrective cardiac surgery for congenital heart defects in Finland. Thymus tissue was obtained as surgical resects removed during corrective cardiac surgery. Usage of V and J gene segments appeared to be biased in both the thymic and the peripheral blood repertoires. According to the related research, thymic TCR repertoires were highly overlapping among unrelated individuals. The study described the TCR alpha and beta repertoires in about eight infant thymus samples and a few matching peripheral blood samples. The infant donors were roughly 7 to 244 days old, and the cohort included more than five males and two females. Thymocytes were mechanically released from the tissue and were stored as pellets of roughly 9.5-34 million cells at -70 degrees C. Genomic DNA was extracted from frozen cell pellets with a QIAsymphony instrument. TCRB and TCRAD loci were amplified from a standardized quantity of quality-controlled genomic DNA using the immunoSEQ multiplex PCR assay. The amplicons covered the V(D)J region and were long enough to include the CDR3 and to identify the V and J genes. The commercial immunoSEQ service was used to sequence amplicons on an Illumina platform. Primer bias and sequencing errors were corrected as previously described, and TCRAD and TCRB were defined on the basis of the IMGT database. Repertoires were analysed with immunoSEQ Analyzer 3.0 and VDJTools, covering basic statistics, V/J segment usage, diversity estimates, rarefaction and pairwise overlap. Chao1, ChaoE, Efron-Thisted, Shannon and inverse Simpson indices were used to estimate diversity, which was also estimated on datasets down-sampled to the smallest sample. Repertoire overlap was determined by strict matching of CDR3 nucleotide sequence, V gene and J gene, and Jaccard-based multidimensional scaling clustering was applied. On average, thymus samples gave around 880,000 unique TCRB clonotypes, whereas blood samples gave around 80,000.

The origin of this receptor is a boy under three years old with a congenital heart defect. Donor details come from another sample of the same person, matched by shared clones. Sequenced material: thymocytes.

The nucleotide sequence reads TGCAGCGTTGATAAGGCGGGACAGGGTGAGCGAGAGACCCAGTACTTC. It encodes CSVDKAGQGERETQYF. The rearranged chain carries TRBV29-1 and TRBJ2-5; TRBD1 agrees with 9 junctional bases. In the germline V gene, CDR1 corresponds to SQVTM and CDR2 to ANQGSEA. From its cysteine to its phenylalanine, the CDR3 spans 16 amino acids. CDR3 DNA is the only sequence kept; it has 48 bases, read in frame from the first base. The V end gives up 3 bases and the J end 4 bases, leaving 12 bases in the junction not matched to a gene.